These 25 T cell receptor beta chains originate from one sample sequenced in a study of T cells in Graves' hyperthyroidism and ophthalmopathy. TCR beta CDR3 region amplification was performed from RNA transcripts. TCR CDR3 underwent first-round RT-PCR with the HTBI primer set. Each CDR3 protein gets one entry after TCRdb re-called the multiplex PCR reads with MiXCR. The top ten clones hold 25% to 30% of a sample with about 400,000 distinct CDR3 sequences, about 14% of them seen once. Material for sequencing was blood. The receptors come from a middle-aged man with Graves' ophthalmopathy.

This clonotype came up many times. V usage is TRBV18 and J usage is TRBJ1-1, with D unresolved. CDR3 length: 16 residues. V lost 4 bases and J 1 base, leaving 16 bases between the germline ends. The V gene's germline CDR1 is KGHSH and CDR2 LQKENI. The CDR3 loop is CASSQQPTVKNTEAFF. In DNA form, the CDR3 reads TGTGCCAGCTCACAGCAGCCCACAGTGAAGAACACTGAAGCTTTCTTT.

This clonotype was seen more than once but under ten times. The chain recombines TRBV5-6 with TRBJ1-5; D is possibly TRBD1 (5 bases). The CDR3 runs 17 residues. Germline V CDR1 and CDR2: SGHDT, YYEEEE. V was trimmed by 2 bases and J by 1 base, leaving 16 bases between them. The CDR3 nucleotides read TGTGCCAGCAGCTTAGGGGAGGGGAGAAGGAGCAATCAGCCCCAGCATTTT. It is translated as CASSLGEGRRSNQPQHF.

This clonotype was picked up many times. This rearrangement joins TRBV20-1 to TRBJ2-3; 9 bases are a match to TRBD2. The CDR3 runs to 16 residues. Looked up from germline, CDR1 is DFQATT and CDR2 is SNEGSKA (reference sequence). Trimming at V came to 0 bases and at J to 2 bases, leaving 6 bases not matched to a gene. CDR3 sequence reads: CSARDTAGGHTDTQYF. The CDR3 nucleotides are TGCAGTGCTAGAGATACGGCGGGAGGGCACACAGATACGCAGTATTTT.

The CDR3 DNA reads as TGTGCCAGCAGTGAATCAGGGGTAGTGCAGTATTTT. Amino acid sequence: CASSESGVVQYF. The chain joins TRBV6-1 to TRBJ2-3, with a weak D call TRBD1 (6 bases). CDR1 is MNHNS and CDR2 is SASEGT in the germline V gene. Trimming cost V 2 bases and J 11 bases, with 11 bases left between them. There are 12 residues in the CDR3.

This clonotype was recorded at least ten times. This chain connects TRBV3-1 to TRBJ2-2; D remains unclear. CDR3 length: 13 residues. Germline CDR1 is LGHDT and CDR2 is YNNKEL (reference sequence). Trimming pared 0 bases from V and 5 bases from J, leaving 4 bases between. The CDR3 DNA sequence: TGTGCCAGCAGCCAAGATCAAACCGGGGAGCTGTTTTTT. Translation: CASSQDQTGELFF.

Many counts were recorded for this clonotype. CDR3 sequence (DNA): TGTGCCATCAGTGAGTCGAGAAATGAGCAGTACTTC. Amino acid sequence: CAISESRNEQYF. The genes are TRBV10-3 and TRBJ2-7; no definite D call. Germline lookup yields CDR1 ENHRY and CDR2 SYGVKD. Trimming stripped 0 bases from V and 7 bases from J, with 7 bases between. The CDR3 loop spans 12 amino acids.

In this sample, this clonotype turned up a few times. V and J are TRBV5-1 and TRBJ1-1, with 8 bases identical to TRBD1. CDR1 and CDR2 from the germline V gene are SGHRS and YFSETQ. This CDR3 is 17 amino acids long. J gave up 0 bases and V 2 bases, and 9 bases lay outside the gene matches. The CDR3 nucleotides read TGCGCCAGCAGCTTCATCTCAGGGGGCTTTATGAACACTGAAGCTTTCTTT. Encoded protein: CASSFISGGFMNTEAFF.

This clonotype was detected many times. CDR3 sequence reads: CSAARDRGLGENEKLFF. The CDR3 bases are TGCAGTGCTGCGAGGGACAGGGGCCTTGGAGAAAATGAAAAACTGTTTTTT. The chain couples TRBV20-1 to TRBJ1-4, with 10 bases matching TRBD1. The germline V gene encodes CDR1 DFQATT and CDR2 SNEGSKA (reference sequence). The V segment lost 5 bases and the J segment 5 bases; nucleotides outside the gene matches: 14. The CDR3 is 17 residues long.

The chain couples TRBV3-1 to TRBJ1-2; D is unclear. V lost 0 bases and J 0 bases, leaving 14 bases between the germline ends. The CDR3 spans 17 residues. Germline CDR1 is LGHDT and CDR2 is YNNKEL (reference sequence). The CDR3 spells CASSQDLRLTANYGYTF. CDR3 nucleotides: TGTGCCAGCAGCCAAGATCTGCGGCTGACCGCTAACTATGGCTACACCTTC.

The rearrangement joins TRBV27 to TRBJ1-4; no clear D. Germline values: CDR1 MNHEY, CDR2 SMNVEV (reference sequence). The CDR3 has 16 residues. V was clipped by 2 bases and J by 2 bases, with 12 bases between them. The CDR3 here is CASSLVRGGTNEKLFF. The CDR3 bases are TGTGCCAGCAGTTTAGTCCGGGGTGGGACTAATGAAAAACTGTTTTTT.

Ten or more counts support this clonotype. This chain joins TRBV11-2 and TRBJ2-1; TRBD1 matches 8 bases. This CDR3 is 12 amino acids long. Germline values: CDR1 SGHAT, CDR2 FQNNGV. Trimming took 4 bases from V and 9 from J; bases not matched to a gene: 2. The CDR3 sequence: CASSSQGVEQFF. The CDR3 nucleotides read TGTGCCAGCAGCTCACAGGGGGTTGAGCAGTTCTTC. Looking up the rest from reference TRBV11-2 and TRBJ2-1 gives the full variable domain: EAGVAQSPRYKIIEKRQSVAFWCNPISGHATLYWYQQILGQGPKLLIQFQNNGVVDDSQLPKDRFSAERLKGVDSTLKIQPAKLEDSAVYLCASSSQGVEQFFGPGTRLTVL.

The V call is TRBV6-2 or TRBV6-3, the J call TRBJ2-3; D possibly corresponds to TRBD2 (6 bases). This CDR3 comprises 19 residues. Germline-derived CDR1 and CDR2 are MNHEY and SVGEGT. V lost 5 bases and J 4 bases, leaving 28 bases between the germline ends. The CDR3 nucleotides are TGTGCCAGCAGTCTCGAAGGAGGGAGGAGGGTTAATAGTGCAGATACGCAGTATTTT. Protein product: CASSLEGGRRVNSADTQYF.

This clonotype was observed many times. This rearrangement joins TRBV4-2 to TRBJ2-5; possible D gene TRBD2, 6 bases. Germline V gene lookup returns CDR1 LGHNA and CDR2 YNFKEQ. CDR3 length equals 15 residues. Trimming removed 0 bases from V and 4 bases from J, with 12 bases in between. The CDR3 spells CASSQDLGGIETQYF. The CDR3 bases are TGTGCCAGCAGCCAAGATCTTGGGGGGATAGAGACCCAGTACTTC.

This clonotype came up many times. The rearrangement joins TRBV5-6 to TRBJ1-2, with D uncertain. Germline V gene data show CDR1 as SGHDT and CDR2 as YYEEEE. Trimming removed 1 base at V and 2 bases at J, with 24 bases between. This CDR3 has 19 amino acids. Here the CDR3 DNA reads TGTGCCAGCAGCTTGAGGGAGGAGCATCCAGTTCTGGGAAACTATGGCTACACCTTC. The encoded protein is CASSLREEHPVLGNYGYTF.

The gene calls are TRBV9 and TRBJ2-1, with 8 bases aligning to TRBD2. Trimming at V came to 3 bases and at J to 6 bases, leaving 14 bases not matched to a gene. Germline CDR1 SGDLS, CDR2 YYNGEE. The length of the CDR3 is 17 residues. This chain's CDR3 is CASSETRTSGSINEQFF. DNA of the CDR3: TGTGCCAGCAGCGAGACCCGTACTAGCGGAAGCATCAATGAGCAGTTCTTC.

This sequence joins TRBV27 and TRBJ1-1; D ambiguous. The V and J ends lost 6 bases and 5 bases respectively, with 13 bases between them. Germline V gives CDR1 MNHEY, CDR2 SMNVEV (reference sequence). This CDR3 is built from 13 residues. CDR3 DNA sequence: TGTGCCAGCAGCCTAGCAGGATTGACTGAAGCTTTCTTT. The encoded protein is CASSLAGLTEAFF.

This clonotype was counted at least ten times. The chain couples TRBV19 to TRBJ1-6, with a possible D match to TRBD1 (5 bases). Germline CDR1 reads LNHDA; CDR2 reads SQIVND (reference sequence). The CDR3 is made up of 16 amino acids. Between the trimmed V and J ends, which lost 1 base and 5 bases, there was a span of 12 bases. The CDR3 nucleotides are TGTGCCAGTAGTATAGCTGGGGCGCGAAATAATTCACCCCTCCACTTT. As protein: CASSIAGARNNSPLHF.

This clonotype was counted ten times or more. V gene TRBV27 combines with J gene TRBJ2-1; TRBD2 might be the D (5 bases). V was clipped by 4 bases and J by 3 bases, with 13 bases between them. Germline V lookup: CDR1 MNHEY, CDR2 SMNVEV (reference sequence). The CDR3 contains 15 residues. CDR3 sequence reads: CASSSPTNYYNEQFF. CDR3 nucleotide sequence: TGTGCCAGCAGTTCCCCGACTAACTACTACAATGAGCAGTTCTTC.

This chain connects TRBV6-1 to TRBJ1-2; 8 bases match TRBD1. The V and J ends lost 5 bases and 4 bases, in that order; junction bases with no gene match: 3. From germline, CDR1 is MNHNS and CDR2 SASEGT. The CDR3 spans 13 residues. CDR3 DNA sequence: TGTGCCAGCAGTCGACAGGGGAGCTATGGCTACACCTTC. Its protein is CASSRQGSYGYTF.

This clonotype occurred many times. The chain recombines TRBV5-1 with TRBJ1-1; D gene ambiguous. The CDR3 consists of 15 residues. Germline CDR1 reads SGHRS; CDR2 reads YFSETQ. Trimming removed 4 bases at V and 7 bases at J, with 20 bases between. The CDR3 DNA reads TGCGCCAGCAGCGTATTCGCCGGTGGCGGTAATGAAGCTTTCTTT. This encodes CASSVFAGGGNEAFF. The complete variable domain, with remaining parts taken from reference TRBV5-1 and TRBJ1-1, reads KAGVTQTPRYLIKTRGQQVTLSCSPISGHRSVSWYQQTPGQGLQFLFEYFSETQRNKGNFPGRFSGRQFSNSRSEMNVSTLELGDSALYLCASSVFAGGGNEAFFGQGTRLTVV.

The table lists this clonotype with many counts. V and J are TRBV20-1 and TRBJ2-3, with 9 bases that match TRBD2. Germline trimming cut 2 bases from V and 3 bases from J; bases unmatched to any gene: 6. CDR1 and CDR2 (germline): DFQATT, SNEGSKA (reference sequence). The length of the CDR3 is 15 residues. CDR3 nucleotides: TGCAGTGCTAGACTAGCGGGGCGGGGAACAGATACGCAGTATTTT. It specifies CSARLAGRGTDTQYF.

A remark on this clonotype: One end of the junction varies from germline; a read error may be responsible. The rearrangement joins TRBV24-1 to TRBJ2-5; possibly TRBD2 for D (5 bases). The germline V gene encodes CDR1 KGHDR and CDR2 SFDVKD. The CDR3 extends over 16 amino acids. For the CDR3, the DNA is TGTGCCACCAGTGATACTGAAGGGAGAAACCAGGAGACCCAGTACTTC. This translates into CATSDTEGRNQETQYF.

Concerning this clonotype itself: It may be a read error: a sequence one base away is much more abundant. The chain uses TRBV7-3 and TRBJ1-2; TRBD1 is a possible D gene (6 bases). Germline CDR1 and CDR2: SGHTA and FQGTGA. The CDR3 consists of 14 residues. CDR3 sequence (DNA): TGTGCCAGCAGCTTAGGGGGCGACGGCTATGGCGACACCTTC. Translation: CASSLGGDGYGDTF.

This clonotype occurred many times. The J gene is TRBJ2-7, the V gene TRBV20-1, with D perhaps TRBD2 (5 bases). The CDR3 consists of 12 residues. CDR1 and CDR2 (germline): DFQATT, SNEGSKA (reference sequence). V lost 6 bases, J lost 2 bases, and 11 bases lay in between. The CDR3 DNA reads as TGCAGTGCAAAGACCGGGACCTACGAGCAGTACTTC. Its protein product is CSAKTGTYEQYF.

In its sample, this clonotype was seen many times. The chain links TRBV18 to TRBJ2-3, with TRBD1 as a possible D gene (6 bases). Germline-derived CDR1 and CDR2 are KGHSH and LQKENI. Deletions cut 4 bases from V and 6 bases from J, with 11 bases between. This CDR3 is built from 13 residues. CDR3 sequence: CASSRRDTDTQYF. The DNA for the CDR3 is TGTGCCAGCTCACGACGGGACACCGATACGCAGTATTTT.